The 17 T cell receptor beta chains reported below all come from one sample, sequenced in a study of T cell repertoires in cytomegalovirus infection. TCRdb fed the reads into MiXCR, producing one record per CDR3 protein. Of 450,000 to 550,000 distinct CDR3 sequences in the sample, 15% to 20% were seen once. The sample comprised CD8+ T cells from PBMCs. The receptors originated from a human donor in good health (CMV status not recorded). Some clones in this sample may be carry-over from other donors' samples.

This clonotype was observed many times. The rearrangement joins TRBV19 to TRBJ1-5; D possibly corresponds to TRBD1 (6 bases). The germline V and J ends were trimmed by 3 bases and 5 bases, with 14 bases remaining between them. The germline V gene has CDR1 LNHDA and CDR2 SQIVND (reference sequence). The CDR3 covers 15 residues. CDR3 sequence reads: CASSMRGVRYQPQHF. The CDR3 region has the DNA TGTGCCAGTAGTATGAGGGGGGTAAGGTATCAGCCCCAGCATTTT. Filled out from reference TRBV19 and TRBJ1-5, the complete variable domain reads DGGITQSPKYLFRKEGQNVTLSCEQNLNHDAMYWYRQDPGQGLRLIYYSQIVNDFQKGDIAEGYSVSREKKESFPLTVTSAQKNPTAFYLCASSMRGVRYQPQHFGDGTRLSIL.

In this sample, this clonotype turned up a few times. The chain is built from TRBV20-1 and TRBJ2-4; tentative D call: TRBD2 (6 bases). The CDR3 has 14 amino acids. V shed 0 bases and J shed 7 bases, with 13 bases lying between them. Germline CDR1 is DFQATT and CDR2 is SNEGSKA (reference sequence). The CDR3 protein is CSARDLVGRNIQYF. Written as DNA, the CDR3 is TGCAGTGCTAGAGATCTTGTAGGGAGGAACATTCAGTACTTC.

The genes are TRBV4-1 and TRBJ2-2; D gene uncertain. Looked up from germline, CDR1 is MGHRA and CDR2 is YSYEKL. CDR3 length equals 14 residues. V lost 0 bases to trimming and J lost 3 bases, with 5 bases between them. CDR3 sequence: CASSQDFHTGELFF. In DNA, the CDR3 is TGCGCCAGCAGCCAAGATTTCCACACCGGGGAGCTGTTTTTT.

This clonotype has a count of ten or more. The chain carries TRBV7-9 and TRBJ1-5; D is possibly TRBD1 (5 bases). The length of the CDR3 is 14 residues. Germline-derived CDR1 and CDR2 are SEHNR and FQNEAQ (reference sequence). Trimming pared 5 bases from V and 3 bases from J, leaving 11 bases between. The CDR3 coding sequence is TGTGCCAGCAGCACCGGGGGGACCAATCAGCCCCAGCATTTT. Translating it yields CASSTGGTNQPQHF.

This clonotype came up a few times. The chain recombines TRBV19 with TRBJ1-1; D not resolved. Trimming pared 8 bases from V and 5 bases from J, leaving 9 bases between. Germline CDR1 LNHDA, CDR2 SQIVND (reference sequence). This CDR3 contains 11 residues. Here the CDR3 reads CASVVGTEAFF. The CDR3 coding sequence is TGTGCCAGTGTGGTGGGAACTGAAGCTTTCTTT.

Worth noting for this clonotype: A much larger clone differs from this one at a single base, so this may be a read error. V usage is TRBV27 and J usage is TRBJ1-1; D perhaps matches TRBD1 (5 bases). V lost 4 bases, J lost 3 bases, and 12 bases lay in between. The CDR3 covers 14 residues. Germline V gene sequence: CDR1 MNHEY, CDR2 SMNVEV (reference sequence). The CDR3 nucleotides are TGTGCCAGCAGTTCGCGGGGGGAAGACACTGAAGCTTTCTTT. Translation gives CASSSRGEDTEAFF.

The chain is built from TRBV29-1 and TRBJ1-2; maybe TRBD1 (5 bases). The CDR3 loop spans 11 amino acids. Trimming pared 4 bases from V and 8 bases from J, leaving 11 bases between. Germline CDR1 reads SQVTM; CDR2 reads ANQGSEA. CDR3 coding DNA: TGCAGCGTTGGGGGGAGGGGAGGCTACACCTTC. Translation: CSVGGRGGYTF.

This clonotype appeared many times. V gene TRBV27 combines with J gene TRBJ2-5; 10 nucleotides match TRBD2. V shed 6 bases, J shed 5 bases, and the junction held 9 bases outside the gene matches. CDR3 size: 15 residues. Per germline, CDR1 MNHEY and CDR2 SMNVEV (reference sequence). The CDR3 sequence: CASRGLAGASETQYF. Written as DNA, the CDR3 is TGTGCCAGCAGGGGGCTAGCGGGAGCGAGTGAGACCCAGTACTTC.

In this sample, this clonotype turned up once. This probably arose from a read error, given a far larger clone one base away. Likely a read error: the CDR3 ends without its conserved phenylalanine or tryptophan. The chain combines TRBV7-8 with TRBJ2-7; 8 positions match TRBD1. Germline CDR1 is SGHVS and CDR2 is FQNEAQ. V was clipped by 5 bases and J by 5 bases; unmatched bases: 5. The CDR3 spans 13 residues. The CDR3 sequence: CASSLGQGDEQYL. CDR3 in DNA: TGTGCCAGCAGCCTTGGACAGGGCGACGAGCAGTACTTA.

This clonotype has at least ten counts. The gene calls are TRBV28 and TRBJ1-1; D is unresolved. Trimming shortened V by 3 bases and J by 0 bases, and 14 bases separated the two germline ends. The CDR3 is 16 residues long. The V gene's germline CDR1 is MDHEN and CDR2 SYDVKM. The CDR3 reads CASSLGVSSLNTEAFF. The CDR3 DNA is TGTGCCAGCAGTTTGGGCGTCAGCTCCTTGAACACTGAAGCTTTCTTT.

This clonotype appeared many times. The chain is built from TRBV11-3 and TRBJ2-3, with D perhaps matching TRBD2 (6 bases). Germline lookup yields CDR1 SGHNT and CDR2 YENEEA. The V end was cut by 3 bases, the J end by 4 bases, with 8 bases between. The CDR3 is made up of 13 amino acids. Here the CDR3 reads CASSLEGSDTQYF. The DNA for the CDR3 is TGTGCCAGCAGCTTGGAGGGATCAGATACGCAGTATTTT.

This chain joins TRBV10-3 and TRBJ2-7; tentative D call: TRBD2 (6 bases). CDR3 size: 14 residues. Deletions cut 7 bases from V and 5 bases from J, with 18 bases between. Per the germline V gene, CDR1 is ENHRY and CDR2 is SYGVKD. CDR3: CAITREQGSNEQYF. The CDR3 nucleotides read TGTGCCATCACGCGGGAACAAGGGAGCAACGAGCAGTACTTC.

At least ten counts were recorded for this clonotype. The CDR3 protein is CASSSGQGIYSNQPQHF. DNA for the CDR3: TGTGCCAGCAGTTCGGGACAGGGGATCTATAGCAATCAGCCCCAGCATTTT. The chain recombines TRBV7-8 with TRBJ1-5, with 10 bases identical to TRBD1. Germline V CDR1 and CDR2: SGHVS, FQNEAQ. The CDR3 is made up of 17 amino acids. The V gene end was trimmed by 6 bases and the J gene end by 0 bases; junction bases not matched to a gene: 8.

In this sample, this clonotype turned up many times. The chain uses TRBV7-8 and TRBJ2-7, with D maybe TRBD2 (5 bases). CDR3 length: 15 amino acids. The germline V and J ends were trimmed by 4 bases and 0 bases, with 13 bases remaining between them. Looked up from germline, CDR1 is SGHVS and CDR2 is FQNEAQ. The CDR3 sequence: CASSYETRASYEQYF. For the CDR3, the DNA is TGTGCCAGCAGCTACGAAACTAGGGCCTCCTACGAGCAGTACTTC.

The sample holds a few counts of this clonotype. The rearrangement uses TRBV9 and TRBJ2-1; 8 bases map to TRBD2. The CDR3 runs 16 residues. Germline-derived CDR1 and CDR2 are SGDLS and YYNGEE. After removal of 0 bases from V and 4 bases from J, the junction contained 6 bases not matched to a gene. The CDR3 loop reads CASSVDASGYYNEQFF. The CDR3 DNA sequence: TGTGCCAGCAGCGTAGATGCTAGCGGGTATTACAATGAGCAGTTCTTC. The full variable domain, its missing parts supplied by reference TRBV9 and TRBJ2-1, is DSGVTQTPKHLITATGQRVTLRCSPRSGDLSVYWYQQSLDQGLQFLIQYYNGEERAKGNILERFSAQQFPDLHSELNLSSLELGDSALYFCASSVDASGYYNEQFFGPGTRLTVL.

The J gene is TRBJ2-1, the V gene TRBV7-3; D tentatively fits TRBD1 or TRBD2 (5 bases each). Trimming removed 2 bases from V and 6 bases from J, with 17 bases in between. In germline, CDR1 is SGHTA, CDR2 FQGTGA. CDR3 length: 16 amino acids. The CDR3 DNA is TGTGCCAGCAGCTTAGGTTATGGAGAGGGGTGCAATGAGCAGTTCTTC. Encoded protein: CASSLGYGEGCNEQFF. Using reference TRBV7-3 and TRBJ2-1 for the parts outside the CDR3, the full variable domain is GAGVSQTPSNKVTEKGKYVELRCDPISGHTALYWYRQSLGQGPEFLIYFQGTGAADDSGLPNDRFFAVRPEGSVSTLKIQRTERGDSAVYLCASSLGYGEGCNEQFFGPGTRLTVL.

This clonotype was observed a handful of times. The gene calls are TRBV20-1 and TRBJ2-7; 9 bases align to TRBD2. The CDR3 covers 16 residues. V shed 0 bases and J 4 bases; nucleotides not matched to a gene: 10. The germline gives CDR1 DFQATT, CDR2 SNEGSKA (reference sequence). The CDR3: CSARDLGLAGLYEQYF. The DNA for the CDR3 is TGCAGTGCTAGAGATTTAGGGCTAGCGGGGTTATACGAGCAGTACTTC.